This is a list of T cell receptor beta chains from one sample in a study of blood T cell repertoires in COVID-19. Measured with immunoSEQ multiplex PCR; TCRdb has only the in-frame clones, and not every one. The sample holds tens of thousands of clones; roughly 84% are singletons and the top ten take 20% to 25%. The sample taken for sequencing was peripheral blood. The receptors shown here come from a woman older than 75 in a cohort sampled during active or convalescent COVID-19. Both conserved end residues are part of each CDR3. A D gene is named only where the DNA matches it firmly. Clone size is given for some rows only: seen once, a few or many times, or a class if the clone is expanded.

v_call	clone_size	j_call	d_call	cdr3_aa	cdr3_nt
TRBV2	-	TRBJ1-3	TRBD1	CASRQGLGGNTIYF	TGTGCCAGCAGACAGGGGTTGGGTGGAAACACCATATATTTT
TRBV14	once	TRBJ1-6	TRBD1	CASSLGQGNNSPLHF	TGTGCCAGCAGCCTGGGACAGGGGAATAATTCACCCCTCCACTTT
TRBV19	-	TRBJ1-1	-	CASSIQGIPAEAFF	TGTGCCAGTAGTATACAGGGGATTCCGGCTGAAGCTTTCTTT
TRBV10-1	-	TRBJ2-2	-	CASIRLSPLLSTNTGELFF	TGCGCCAGCATTCGACTGTCCCCATTATTAAGTACGAACACCGGGGAGCTGTTTTTT
TRBV25-1	-	TRBJ2-2	TRBD1	CASYRDRLTGELFF	TGTGCCAGCTACCGGGACAGACTCACCGGGGAGCTGTTTTTT
TRBV10-3	-	TRBJ1-2	TRBD1	CAINEGQGHGYTF	TGTGCCATCAATGAGGGACAGGGCCATGGCTACACCTTC
TRBV3-1/TRBV3-2	-	TRBJ1-2	-	CASSQEPGYGYTF	TGTGCCAGCAGCCAAGAACCAGGCTATGGCTACACCTTC
TRBV30	-	TRBJ1-2	-	CAWSQQGYGYTF	TGTGCCTGGAGCCAACAGGGCTATGGCTACACCTTC
TRBV5-1	-	TRBJ2-1	TRBD2	CASSAPGTSGSKSYNEQFF	TGCGCCAGCAGCGCCCCCGGGACTAGCGGGAGTAAGTCCTACAATGAGCAGTTCTTC
TRBV6-5	-	TRBJ1-5	-	CASRGARGPQHF	TGTGCCAGCAGAGGGGCCAGGGGGCCCCAGCATTTT
TRBV28	-	TRBJ1-2	-	CASSPFLRNNYGYTF	TGTGCCAGCAGCCCCTTCCTGCGGAATAACTATGGCTACACCTTC
TRBV10-3	-	TRBJ2-7	TRBD2	CAISAQLAGVYEQYF	TGTGCCATCAGTGCCCAACTAGCGGGAGTGTACGAGCAGTACTTC
TRBV9	once	TRBJ1-3	-	CASSVDGQPISGNTIYF	TGTGCCAGCAGCGTAGATGGACAGCCGATCTCTGGAAACACCATATATTTT
TRBV12-3/TRBV12-4	-	TRBJ1-1	-	CASSYSGPEAFF	TGTGCCAGCAGTTATAGCGGGCCTGAAGCTTTCTTT
TRBV6-4	-	TRBJ1-2	-	CASSDSGYGYTF	TGTGCCAGCAGTGATTCGGGCTATGGCTACACCTTC
TRBV28	-	TRBJ2-7	TRBD1	CASRRGQGAVYEQYF	TGTGCCAGCAGGAGAGGACAGGGGGCAGTCTACGAGCAGTACTTC
TRBV7-9	few	TRBJ1-4	TRBD1	CASSFGQATNEKLFF	TGTGCCAGCAGCTTTGGACAGGCAACTAATGAAAAACTGTTTTTT
TRBV27	-	TRBJ1-5	-	CASSFLGGPQHF	TGTGCCAGCAGTTTCTTGGGGGGGCCCCAGCATTTT
TRBV6-2/TRBV6-3	-	TRBJ1-6	TRBD1	CASSAQGQGSNSPLHF	TGTGCCAGCAGTGCTCAGGGACAGGGGTCAAATTCACCCCTCCACTTT
TRBV29-1	-	TRBJ2-1	-	CSVEELRSNGFF	TGCAGCGTTGAAGAGTTGAGGAGCAACGGGTTCTTC
TRBV5-1	-	TRBJ1-1	-	CASSLGARANTEAFF	TGCGCCAGCAGCTTGGGGGCCAGGGCGAACACTGAAGCTTTCTTT
TRBV11-2	-	TRBJ1-1	TRBD1	CASSLQGQRMNTEAFF	TGTGCCAGCAGCCTACAGGGACAGCGGATGAACACTGAAGCTTTCTTT
TRBV28	-	TRBJ2-7	TRBD2	CASSRRTSGTYEQYF	TGTGCCAGCAGCCGCAGGACTAGCGGGACCTACGAGCAGTACTTC
TRBV11-3	-	TRBJ2-1	-	CASSLSGYNEQFF	TGTGCCAGCAGCTTATCAGGGTACAATGAGCAGTTCTTC
TRBV28	-	TRBJ1-5	-	CASSSQSAGGNQPQHF	TGTGCCAGCAGTTCACAGTCCGCAGGGGGCAATCAGCCCCAGCATTTT
TRBV11-2	-	TRBJ1-1	-	CASSPKANTEAFF	TGTGCCAGCAGCCCAAAAGCTAACACTGAAGCTTTCTTT
TRBV19	-	TRBJ1-1	TRBD1	CATWTGRMNTEAFF	TGTGCCACTTGGACAGGAAGGATGAACACTGAAGCTTTCTTT
TRBV10-3	-	TRBJ1-3	-	CAISEPQGGNTIYF	TGTGCCATCAGTGAGCCTCAGGGGGGAAACACCATATATTTT
TRBV10-2	-	TRBJ1-2	-	CASRDSTYGYTF	TGCGCCAGCAGGGACAGCACCTATGGCTACACCTTC
TRBV3-1/TRBV3-2	-	TRBJ1-2	-	CASSQDLSNYGYTF	TGTGCCAGCAGCCAAGATTTGAGTAACTATGGCTACACCTTC
TRBV5-1	-	TRBJ1-1	TRBD1	CASSPWDSLNTEAFF	TGCGCCAGCAGCCCCTGGGACAGCTTGAACACTGAAGCTTTCTTT
TRBV2	-	TRBJ1-2	-	CASSEFSQNGYTF	TGTGCCAGCAGTGAGTTTTCCCAGAATGGCTACACCTTC
TRBV27	-	TRBJ2-4	-	CASSLSGDARNIQYF	TGTGCCAGCAGTTTATCCGGGGATGCGCGGAACATTCAGTACTTC
TRBV19	-	TRBJ2-1	TRBD1	CASGRDSKINEQFF	TGTGCCAGTGGCCGGGACAGCAAAATCAATGAGCAGTTCTTC
TRBV19	-	TRBJ1-1	TRBD1	CASSDRDRGRNTEAFF	TGTGCCAGTAGTGACCGGGACAGGGGGCGTAACACTGAAGCTTTCTTT
TRBV15	many	TRBJ1-3	-	CATSRDGRGNTIYF	TGTGCCACCAGCAGAGACGGGAGAGGAAACACCATATATTTT
TRBV28	-	TRBJ1-2	-	CASGTGISRDGYTF	TGTGCCAGCGGTACGGGGATCAGTCGCGATGGCTACACCTTC
TRBV5-1	-	TRBJ1-2	TRBD1	CASSGQGRGYTF	TGCGCCAGCTCGGGACAGGGCAGAGGCTACACCTTC
TRBV21-1	-	TRBJ1-6	-	CASSNSAGRISPLHF	TGTGCCAGCAGCAATTCCGCAGGGCGAATTTCACCCCTCCACTTT
TRBV5-1	-	TRBJ1-2	-	CASRDTNYGYTF	TGCGCCAGCAGGGACACTAACTATGGCTACACCTTC
TRBV21-1	once	TRBJ2-6	-	CASSPPSVSGANVLTF	TGTGCCAGCAGCCCCCCCTCCGTCTCCGGGGCCAACGTCCTGACTTTC
TRBV11-3	once	TRBJ2-5	TRBD1	CASSPGQALQETQYF	TGTGCCAGCAGCCCCGGACAGGCTCTACAAGAGACCCAGTACTTC
TRBV5-1	once	TRBJ2-3	TRBD1	CASSPRDSYTDTQYF	TGCGCCAGCAGCCCAAGGGACAGCTACACAGATACGCAGTATTTT
TRBV10-1	-	TRBJ1-1	-	CASRRDRGTEAFF	TGCGCCAGCCGCCGGGATCGGGGCACTGAAGCTTTCTTT
TRBV7-2	-	TRBJ2-5	TRBD2	CASSTRLYLGGEGTQYF	TGTGCCAGCAGCACACGGTTATACTTGGGAGGGGAGGGGACCCAGTACTTC
TRBV3-1/TRBV3-2	-	TRBJ2-4	TRBD2	CASSQAGGNIQYF	TGTGCCAGCAGCCAAGCGGGAGGGAACATTCAGTACTTC
TRBV12-3/TRBV12-4	-	TRBJ1-6	TRBD1	CASRTGGVPLHF	TGTGCCAGCAGGACAGGGGGTGTGCCCCTCCACTTT
TRBV2	-	TRBJ2-5	-	CASSERGAGLGETQYF	TGTGCCAGCAGTGAAAGGGGTGCGGGGCTCGGTGAGACCCAGTACTTC
TRBV5-1	-	TRBJ2-3	-	CASSLQGLGTDTQYF	TGCGCCAGCAGCTTGCAGGGGTTGGGCACAGATACGCAGTATTTT
TRBV2	-	TRBJ1-6	-	CASSEVGGNNSPLHF	TGTGCCAGCAGTGAAGTCGGGGGGAACAATTCACCCCTCCACTTT
TRBV5-4	-	TRBJ2-3	TRBD2	CASSFGTRADTQYF	TGTGCCAGCAGCTTTGGGACTAGAGCAGATACGCAGTATTTT
TRBV5-1	-	TRBJ2-5	TRBD2	CASSSSGFQETQYF	TGCGCCAGCAGCTCTAGCGGATTCCAAGAGACCCAGTACTTC
TRBV6-6	-	TRBJ1-5	-	CASSYEGPQHF	TGTGCCAGCAGTTACGAGGGGCCCCAGCATTTT
TRBV5-1	-	TRBJ1-6	TRBD1	CASSPGQGRSPLHF	TGCGCCAGCAGCCCCGGACAGGGAAGATCACCCCTCCACTTT
TRBV5-6	-	TRBJ1-1	-	CASSPDTRYLEAFF	TGTGCCAGCAGCCCAGACACCAGATACCTTGAAGCTTTCTTT
TRBV6-5	-	TRBJ1-1	-	CASSYRDSYTEAFF	TGTGCCAGCAGTTACAGAGACTCGTACACTGAAGCTTTCTTT
TRBV5-8	-	TRBJ2-7	TRBD2	CASNDSRASGVTNYEQYF	TGTGCCAGCAACGACTCCAGGGCTAGCGGGGTTACTAACTACGAGCAGTACTTC
TRBV4-1	few	TRBJ1-2	TRBD1	CASSRTGGGYTF	TGCGCCAGCAGCCGGACAGGAGGCGGCTACACCTTC
TRBV5-1	-	TRBJ2-1	TRBD2	CASSLGGLASEQFF	TGCGCCAGCAGCTTGGGGGGACTAGCGTCTGAGCAGTTCTTC